The 12 T cell receptor beta chains reported below all come from one sample, sequenced in a study of identical twins (dated by TCRdb to the mid-2010s). Libraries were prepared through 5' RACE. The instrument was an Illumina HiSeq 2000. TCRdb reprocessing: public reads trimmed at Q25 with fastp, clones called with MiXCR, in-frame beta chains kept. A single entry per CDR3 protein holds the most common genes and DNA from its merged rows. The sample includes about 450,000 distinct CDR3 sequences, with approximately 17% observed a single time. Jointly, the top ten make up about 12% of the sample. Sample: naive T cells sorted from blood. This sample's cell subset or site label indicates: cells isolated with a human naive T-cell isolation kit. These receptors were collected from a man aged 50-60 years in good health.

This clonotype was counted a few times. This rearrangement joins TRBV10-2 to TRBJ2-5; D not certain. V shed 4 bases and J shed 2 bases, with 14 bases lying between them. CDR1 is WSHSY and CDR2 is SAAADI in the germline V gene. The CDR3 has 15 amino acids. The CDR3 nucleotides read TGCGCCAGCAGTGGCCCAAGTTCAGGACAAGAGACCCAGTACTTC. It translates to CASSGPSSGQETQYF.

The chain has TRBV27 and TRBJ1-1; D may be TRBD1 (6 bases). Germline V gene sequence: CDR1 MNHEY, CDR2 SMNVEV (reference sequence). CDR3 length: 13 residues. Trimming shortened V by 7 bases and J by 4 bases, and 13 bases separated the two germline ends. CDR3: CASNPTGFTEAFF. CDR3 sequence (DNA): TGTGCCAGCAACCCAACAGGGTTCACTGAAGCTTTCTTT.

This clonotype was seen repeatedly, ten times or more. V gene TRBV4-3 combines with J gene TRBJ1-2; 10 bases map to TRBD1. This CDR3 contains 15 residues. The J segment lost 8 bases and the V segment lost 3 bases, leaving 9 bases of the junction unmatched. Germline CDR1 LGHNA, CDR2 YSLEER. The CDR3 is CASSHPDRGRGGYTF. The CDR3, as DNA: TGCGCCAGCAGCCACCCAGACAGGGGGCGAGGAGGCTACACCTTC.

The chain couples TRBV15 to TRBJ2-3, with D possibly TRBD2 on 5 matching bases. Trimming pared 7 bases from V and 8 bases from J, leaving 13 bases between. Per germline, CDR1 LNHNV and CDR2 YYDKDF (reference sequence). The CDR3 is 12 amino acids. The CDR3 DNA reads as TGTGCCACCAAGAGGGAACACGGTACGCAGTATTTT. It translates to CATKREHGTQYF.

Points on this clonotype: The junction shows a germline mismatch at one end, possibly a read error. The rearrangement links TRBV4-2 to TRBJ1-2; D might be TRBD1 (5 bases). This CDR3 is built from 18 residues. Germline CDR1 reads LGHNA; CDR2 reads YNFKEQ. CDR3 region: CASSQDPDSPLVWYGYTF. CDR3 in DNA: TGTGCCAGCAGTCAAGACCCCGACAGCCCTTTAGTATGGTATGGCTACACCTTC.

This clonotype was seen a handful of times. This chain uses TRBV28 with TRBJ2-7, with 7 bases fitting TRBD2. CDR3 length equals 14 residues. Germline lookup yields CDR1 MDHEN and CDR2 SYDVKM. Germline trimming cut 7 bases from V and 2 bases from J; bases unmatched to any gene: 8. CDR3 sequence: CASTVSGATYEQYF. DNA of the CDR3: TGTGCCAGCACTGTAAGCGGGGCCACCTACGAGCAGTACTTC.

The V and J genes are TRBV6-2 or TRBV6-3 and TRBJ2-7, with 10 bases fitting TRBD1. The CDR3 is 20 residues long. V dropped 7 bases and J dropped 2; count of bases not matched to a gene: 23. CDR1 is MNHEY, CDR2 SVGEGT, per germline. In DNA, the CDR3 is TGTGCCAGCACCCCTCCGGTCCCAAACCGGGACAGGGGATGGGCCTACGAGCAGTACTTC. It codes for CASTPPVPNRDRGWAYEQYF.

The chain joins TRBV20-1 to TRBJ2-5; perhaps TRBD1 as D (6 bases). The CDR3 loop spans 14 amino acids. Germline V gene lookup returns CDR1 DFQATT and CDR2 SNEGSKA (reference sequence). The V gene lost 2 bases and the J gene lost 4 bases, with 14 bases spanning the gap. The CDR3 spells CSARYYRVRETQYF. Here the CDR3 DNA reads TGCAGTGCTAGATACTACAGGGTCCGAGAGACCCAGTACTTC.

There are a few counts of this clonotype. V usage is TRBV6-1 and J usage is TRBJ1-5; 10 nucleotides agree with TRBD1. Germline V CDR1 and CDR2: MNHNS, SASEGT. V was pared by 5 bases and J by 4 bases, with 8 bases of the junction left unmatched. The CDR3 has 16 residues. CDR3 residues: CASSPAGTGVNQPQHF. In nucleotides, the CDR3 is TGTGCCAGCAGTCCAGCCGGGACAGGGGTTAATCAGCCCCAGCATTTT.

The chain links TRBV12-3 or TRBV12-4 to TRBJ2-7, with 8 bases aligning to TRBD1. J was trimmed by 3 bases and V by 4 bases; bases with no gene match: 8. The CDR3 length is 15 residues. CDR3 coding DNA: TGTGCCAGCAGTTCCGCCGGGACAGGAAACTACGAGCAGTACTTC. Its translation: CASSSAGTGNYEQYF.

This clonotype was seen more than once but under ten times. The chain uses TRBV5-1 and TRBJ2-7; the D gene is possibly TRBD2 (5 bases). The CDR3 covers 14 residues. V was clipped by 4 bases and J by 1 base, with 12 bases between them. In germline, CDR1 is SGHRS, CDR2 YFSETQ. In DNA form, the CDR3 reads TGCGCCAGCAGCCTCTGGGCGGGTTCCTACGAGCAGTACTTC. Its translation: CASSLWAGSYEQYF.

This clonotype was counted a few times. The CDR3 here is CASSQSPTGSGNTIYF. In DNA form, the CDR3 reads TGTGCCAGCAGCCAAAGCCCGACAGGGTCGGGAAACACCATATATTTT. J is TRBJ1-3 and V is TRBV7-2, with 7 positions matching TRBD1. Germline V gives CDR1 SGHTA, CDR2 FQGNSA. The CDR3 is 16 residues long. V lost 5 bases to trimming and J lost 4 bases; unmatched junction nucleotides: 11.